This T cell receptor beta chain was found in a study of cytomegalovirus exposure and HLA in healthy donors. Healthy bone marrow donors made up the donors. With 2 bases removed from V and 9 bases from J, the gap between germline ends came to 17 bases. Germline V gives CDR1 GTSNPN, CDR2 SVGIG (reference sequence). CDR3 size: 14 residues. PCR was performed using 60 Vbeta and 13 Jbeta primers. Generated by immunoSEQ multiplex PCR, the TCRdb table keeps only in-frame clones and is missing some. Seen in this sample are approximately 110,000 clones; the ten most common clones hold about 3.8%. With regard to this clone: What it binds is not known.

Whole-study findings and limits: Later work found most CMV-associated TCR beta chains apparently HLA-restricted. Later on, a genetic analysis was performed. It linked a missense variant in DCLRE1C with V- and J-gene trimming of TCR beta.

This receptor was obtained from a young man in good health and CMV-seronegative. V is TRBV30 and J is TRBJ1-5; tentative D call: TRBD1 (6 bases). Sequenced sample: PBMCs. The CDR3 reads CAWSLTGQRGPQHF. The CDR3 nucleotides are TGTGCCTGGAGTCTGACAGGACAGAGAGGGCCCCAGCATTTT.